This entry is about one T cell receptor beta chain. Its antigen is unknown. The data were taken from a study of OX40 agonist ivuxolimab in advanced cancers. Study overall: Patients took ivuxolimab, an agonistic anti-OX40 (CD134) antibody. Subjects had a mean age of around 60 years, with a range of 23 to 79; around 84% were male. Study conclusions and caveats: Expanded peripheral T cells had an undetermined antigen specificity.

Per the germline V gene, CDR1 is SGHRS and CDR2 is YFSETQ. Deletions cut 2 bases from V and 8 bases from J, with 19 bases between. The CDR3 loop spans 16 amino acids. Sequenced by immunoSEQ multiplex PCR; TCRdb stores in-frame clones only, minus some. The table has about 71,000 clones, under 85% seen once. With autoimmune disease history or systemic immunosuppression, patients were excluded. This TCR derives from an adult with an advanced solid tumor such as melanoma, head and neck, liver or kidney cancer. The chain is built from TRBV5-1 and TRBJ1-4, with D maybe TRBD1 (6 bases). Sequences were derived from CD4+ or CD8+ T cells sorted from blood, sampled in a trial of the OX40 agonist ivuxolimab. The CDR3 region is CASSFIQGGKWEKLFF. The CDR3 region has the DNA TGCGCCAGCAGCTTTATACAGGGCGGGAAGTGGGAAAAACTGTTTTTT.